This T cell receptor beta chain was captured by sequencing in a study of blood T cell repertoires in COVID-19. Individuals aged about 18 to 89 years were recruited from approximately 22 US areas. Each participant's cohort was designated according to participant-reported clinical history. Clones were read by immunoSEQ multiplex PCR, and TCRdb kept only the in-frame ones, dropping some. The data contain roughly 200,000 clones, 86% of them seen just once; the ten biggest clones take up 5.6%. The CDR3 contains 14 residues. Trimming took off 0 bases at V and 10 bases at J, with 15 bases between the two ends. Germline-derived CDR1 and CDR2 are LNHNV and YYDKDF (reference sequence).

The sample was PBMCs or T cells enriched from blood (not recorded which). V is TRBV15 and J is TRBJ1-1; D unresolved. This sequence was found in a man aged 40-49 years with acute COVID-19. The CDR3 DNA reads TGTGCCACCAGCAGAGATTACCGGGAGTCGGGAGCTTTCTTT. Protein product: CATSRDYRESGAFF.